This T cell receptor beta chain stems from a study of blood T cell repertoires in COVID-19. TCRdb's table, derived via immunoSEQ multiplex PCR, lists solely in-frame clones and lacks some. The repertoire holds roughly 160,000 clones, with around four fifths as singletons. Germline V gives CDR1 GTSNPN, CDR2 SVGIG (reference sequence). Trimming cost V 3 bases and J 7 bases, with 12 bases left between them. The CDR3 is 12 amino acids. The chain carries TRBV30 and TRBJ1-2; D not resolved. This receptor was taken from a woman aged 55-70 years who had recovered from COVID-19. Sequencing was done on a sample of PBMCs or T cells enriched from blood (not recorded which). CDR3 loop: CAWRGDEVGYTF. CDR3 bases: TGTGCCTGGAGGGGAGACGAGGTTGGCTACACCTTC.